This TCR beta chain was profiled in a study of cytomegalovirus exposure and HLA in healthy donors. Findings and limits, study-wide: Later on, a genetic analysis was performed. It linked a missense variant in DCLRE1C with V- and J-gene trimming of TCR beta. Most TCR sequences were uncommon, yet certain public TCRs appeared in many donors. There were 150 to 200 TCR beta chains listed as cytomegalovirus-associated.

PCR was performed using 60 Vbeta and 13 Jbeta primers. Using immunoSEQ multiplex PCR, the repertoire was profiled, and TCRdb retains in-frame clones only, with some absent. The table records fewer than 150,000 clones, approximately 61% of them present only once. This clone was detected a few times. As yet, its antigen is unknown. The V and J ends lost 3 bases and 6 bases, in that order; junction bases with no gene match: 4. The CDR3 consists of 15 residues. CDR1 is SGHVS and CDR2 is FNYEAQ in the germline V gene. Absent from the records is this donor's CMV serostatus. The TCR originated in a human donor in good health. Sequencing was done on a sample of PBMCs. The chain recombines TRBV7-6 with TRBJ2-1, with TRBD2 identical over 11 bases. CDR3 sequence reads: CASSLELAGGNEQFF. The CDR3 DNA reads TGTGCCAGCAGCTTGGAGCTAGCGGGAGGCAATGAGCAGTTCTTC.